This record covers a single TCR beta chain. Its antigen is unidentified. Time point noted: recipient sample about 28 days before transplant, after cytoreduction. Samples: about 28 days before transplant, then days 30, 100 and 180 after. The repertoire was sequenced with immunoSEQ multiplex PCR; TCRdb's copy has only in-frame clones and lacks some. The profile shows approximately 27,000 clones, 85% to 95% of them singletons. This entry is derived from a study of T cell clonotyping in hematopoietic cell transplantation. Study summary: Cytoreduction preceded collection of pretransplant recipient samples.

Overall study findings and caveats: Graft donor and pretransplant recipient Inverse Simpson Index values predicted broader posttransplant TCR diversity. CD4 and CD8 repertoire contributions could not be separated without sorting.

This CDR3 comprises 15 residues. Per the germline V gene, CDR1 is SGHRS and CDR2 is YFSETQ. The ends were cut back, 2 bases at V and 0 bases at J, with 10 bases in the middle. The chain has TRBV5-1 and TRBJ2-3; maybe TRBD1 (6 bases). This receptor was obtained from a middle-aged man with acute myeloid leukemia. Some clones in this sample may be carry-over from other donors' samples. This specimen was peripheral blood mononuclear cells, taken before stem cell transplant. CDR3 nucleotides: TGCGCCAGCAGCTTAGAGGACAGTAGCACAGATACGCAGTATTTT. Its protein is CASSLEDSSTDTQYF.